The 20 T cell receptor beta chains below come from one sample, sequenced in a study of cytomegalovirus exposure and HLA in healthy donors. PCR was performed using 60 Vbeta and 13 Jbeta primers. The table came from immunoSEQ multiplex PCR; TCRdb's copy has only in-frame clones and leaves some out. The sample holds around 100,000 clones, more than 65% seen once. What was sequenced was PBMCs. These receptors were collected from a woman aged 45-59 years in good health and CMV-seropositive.

The DNA of the CDR3 is TGCGCCAGCAGCCAGAATCAGGGGGAGAGGACCCAGCATTTT. Its translation: CASSQNQGERTQHF. The V gene is TRBV4-1, the J gene TRBJ1-5; TRBD1 matches 7 bases. V lost 3 bases, J lost 11 bases, and 10 bases stayed unmatched. This CDR3 has 14 residues. Germline CDR1 is MGHRA and CDR2 is YSYEKL.

Written as DNA, the CDR3 is TGTGCCAGCAGCTTCTCACAGGGGGCTACGGAGACCCAGTACTTC. This translates into CASSFSQGATETQYF. The V call is TRBV5-6, the J call TRBJ2-5; 9 bases line up with TRBD1. Looked up from germline, CDR1 is SGHDT and CDR2 is YYEEEE. V was pared by 2 bases and J by 5 bases, with 7 bases of the junction left unmatched. CDR3 length: 15 residues. Together with reference TRBV5-6 and TRBJ2-5, the CDR3 gives the full variable domain: DAGVTQSPTHLIKTRGQQVTLRCSPKSGHDTVSWYQQALGQGPQFIFQYYEEEERQRGNFPDRFSGHQFPNYSSELNVNALLLGDSALYLCASSFSQGATETQYFGPGTRLLVL.

This clone was seen more than once but under ten times. CDR3 DNA: TGTGCCAGCTCACCACGACCAGGCTTGACCCGGGAGCTGTTTTTT. Translating it yields CASSPRPGLTRELFF. This chain links TRBV18 with TRBJ2-2, with D unclear. The germline gives CDR1 KGHSH, CDR2 LQKENI. The CDR3 extends over 15 amino acids. Trimming shortened V by 1 base and J by 9 bases, and 15 bases separated the two germline ends.

V gene TRBV5-1 combines with J gene TRBJ2-7; D is unclear. CDR3 length: 13 residues. The germline V gene has CDR1 SGHRS and CDR2 YFSETQ. The V end lost 1 base, the J end lost 3 bases, and 8 bases lay between the germline ends. The CDR3 spells CASSLPDYYEQYF. CDR3 nucleotides: TGCGCCAGCAGCTTGCCAGATTACTACGAGCAGTACTTC.

The chain has TRBV29-1 and TRBJ1-3; D perhaps matches TRBD1 (5 bases). CDR1 is SQVTM and CDR2 is ANQGSEA in the germline V gene. CDR3 length: 12 amino acids. The V and J ends lost 4 bases and 6 bases respectively, with 10 bases between them. The DNA of the CDR3 is TGCAGCGTTGGGGGCAGAGAAAACACCATATATTTT. Translated: CSVGGRENTIYF.

The chain combines TRBV7-9 with TRBJ2-3, with 9 bases identical to TRBD1. The CDR3 runs to 15 residues. Germline V gene sequence: CDR1 SEHNR, CDR2 FQNEAQ (reference sequence). V was clipped by 5 bases and J by 6 bases; unmatched bases: 9. Here the CDR3 DNA reads TGTGCCAGCAGCAGACGGACAGGGGAGATGGATACGCAGTATTTT. The encoded protein is CASSRRTGEMDTQYF.

V is TRBV27 and J is TRBJ2-7, with TRBD1 matching 7 bases. The CDR3 extends over 15 amino acids. The germline V gene has CDR1 MNHEY and CDR2 SMNVEV (reference sequence). J lost 0 bases, V lost 5 bases, and 7 bases had no gene match. The CDR3 sequence: CASSDEQGYSYEQYF. The CDR3 coding sequence is TGTGCCAGCAGTGACGAACAGGGGTACTCCTACGAGCAGTACTTC.

The rearrangement joins TRBV25-1 to TRBJ1-6; maybe TRBD1 (5 bases). The CDR3 contains 14 residues. Germline V lookup: CDR1 MGHDK, CDR2 SYGVNS. V was pared by 8 bases and J by 0 bases, with 8 bases between. The CDR3 DNA is TGTGCCAGCCGGGGGGGCTCCTATAATTCACCCCTCCACTTT. Its translation is CASRGGSYNSPLHF.

This clone was observed a handful of times. The chain carries TRBV28 and TRBJ2-5, with 9 bases identical to TRBD1. The germline V gene encodes CDR1 MDHEN and CDR2 SYDVKM. J gave up 1 base and V 6 bases, and 9 bases lay outside the gene matches. This CDR3 is built from 16 residues. CDR3 sequence (DNA): TGTGCCAGCAGGACCACCGGGACAGGGTTCCAAGAGACCCAGTACTTC. Translating gives CASRTTGTGFQETQYF.

The chain is built from TRBV27 and TRBJ1-4; 9 bases agree with TRBD1. The germline V gene encodes CDR1 MNHEY and CDR2 SMNVEV (reference sequence). V trimming: 4 bases; J trimming: 8 bases; junction bases outside the gene matches: 5. This CDR3 contains 14 residues. CDR3 amino acids: CASSYTGGAEKLFF. Here the CDR3 DNA reads TGTGCCAGCAGTTATACAGGGGGCGCCGAAAAACTGTTTTTT.

CDR3 coding DNA: TGTGCCTGGAGTGTTGGCCCTGAAGCTTTCTTT. Translation: CAWSVGPEAFF. V gene TRBV30 combines with J gene TRBJ1-1; no clear D gene. Germline lookup yields CDR1 GTSNPN and CDR2 SVGIG (reference sequence). CDR3 size: 11 residues. V shed 0 bases and J shed 6 bases, with 5 bases lying between them.

This clone has only one observation. The rearrangement joins TRBV7-3 to TRBJ2-1; 10 nucleotides agree with TRBD1. The J segment lost 5 bases and the V segment lost 1 base, leaving 2 bases of the junction unmatched. The CDR3 has 15 amino acids. The germline gives CDR1 SGHTA, CDR2 FQGTGA. Here the CDR3 reads CASSLKGQGNNEQFF. CDR3 sequence (DNA): TGTGCCAGCAGCTTAAAGGGACAGGGGAACAATGAGCAGTTCTTC.

The rearrangement uses TRBV9 and TRBJ1-1; D perhaps matches TRBD1 (5 bases). This CDR3 is 17 amino acids long. CDR1 is SGDLS, CDR2 YYNGEE, per germline. V dropped 4 bases and J dropped 6 bases, with 25 bases sitting between them. The CDR3 DNA reads as TGTGCCAGCAGCTCCTCTGGGGGAGGCCTCGGGGTCTCTGAAGCTTTCTTT. Translation gives CASSSSGGGLGVSEAFF.

This clone was seen more than once but under ten times. The chain joins TRBV7-8 to TRBJ2-1, with 8 bases identical to TRBD2. The ends lost 5 bases at V and 11 bases at J; junction bases unmatched: 17. The CDR3 length is 16 residues. Germline CDR1 is SGHVS and CDR2 is FQNEAQ. The CDR3 sequence: CASSPPRGGLLQQQFF. The CDR3 DNA is TGTGCCAGCAGCCCCCCCCGGGGGGGACTTCTTCAGCAGCAGTTCTTC.

This clone has just a few counts. The rearrangement joins TRBV11-2 to TRBJ2-3; 10 bases match TRBD2. The germline CDR1 and CDR2 sequences are SGHAT and FQNNGV. Trimming removed 0 bases from V and 3 bases from J; junction bases left unmatched: 3. The CDR3 runs to 16 residues. The CDR3 region is CASSLEGGLATDTQYF. The DNA for the CDR3 is TGTGCCAGCAGCTTAGAGGGGGGACTAGCGACAGATACGCAGTATTTT.

Here the CDR3 reads CASSDGSTGSYEQYF. The CDR3 DNA follows: TGTGCCAGCAGTGATGGGTCGACAGGATCCTACGAGCAGTACTTC. J is TRBJ2-7 and V is TRBV2; possibly TRBD1 for D (6 bases). Per the germline V gene, CDR1 is SNHLY and CDR2 is FYNNEI. CDR3 length: 15 residues. V was pared by 3 bases and J by 1 base, with 13 bases between.

The rearrangement links TRBV6-5 to TRBJ2-7, with a tentative D call TRBD1 (6 bases). Trimming took off 6 bases at V and 0 bases at J, with 9 bases between the two ends. CDR3 length: 13 residues. The germline V gene has CDR1 MNHEY and CDR2 SVGAGI. This CDR3 reads CASRTGSSYEQYF. The CDR3 DNA reads as TGTGCCAGCAGGACAGGAAGCTCCTACGAGCAGTACTTC.

The rearrangement joins TRBV7-8 to TRBJ2-2; 12 bases map to TRBD1. After removal of 8 bases from V and 6 bases from J, the junction contained 7 bases not matched to a gene. CDR1 and CDR2 (germline): SGHVS, FQNEAQ. This CDR3 spans 15 amino acids. The CDR3 region is CASRQGQGAAGELFF. The CDR3 DNA sequence: TGTGCCAGCCGCCAGGGACAGGGGGCCGCCGGGGAGCTGTTTTTT.

The chain carries TRBV5-8 and TRBJ2-7, with unresolved D. Trimming took 4 bases from V and 12 from J, leaving 14 bases between them. Germline loops: CDR1 SGHTS, CDR2 YDEGEE. This CDR3 comprises 11 residues. CDR3 amino acids: CASSRGKAPYF. For the CDR3, the DNA is TGTGCCAGCAGCCGCGGCAAAGCCCCGTACTTC.

CDR3: CASSYSYKREAFF. The DNA for the CDR3 is TGTGCCAGCAGTTACTCGTACAAACGTGAAGCTTTCTTT. The chain links TRBV6-6 to TRBJ1-1, with D uncertain. Trimming removed 0 bases at V and 7 bases at J, with 9 bases between. This CDR3 region has 13 residues. CDR1 is MNHNY and CDR2 is SVGAGI in the germline V gene (reference sequence).